This is a list of T cell receptor beta chains from one sample in a study of blood T cells in healthy people across ages. From the 5' RACE reads, TCRdb called clonotypes with MiXCR, one entry per CDR3 protein. Of almost 800,000 distinct CDR3 sequences detected, roughly 60% appear once; the ten largest clones hold around 22%. The sequenced sample was blood. These receptors were obtained from a man aged 25-45 years in good health. The CDR3 runs from the conserved cysteine through the conserved F or W. The D gene is left open where the match is weak. Where a row states a size, it is once, few, many or the class of an expanded clone; other rows omit it.

v_gene	abundance	d_gene	j_gene	CDR3nt	CDR3aa
TRBV9	few	NA	TRBJ2-5	TGTGCCAGCAGCGTAAGCCCACTTGAGGGAGAGACCCAGTACTTC	CASSVSPLEGETQYF
TRBV20-1	once	NA	TRBJ2-1	TGCAGTGCTAGAGGCTCATCGAAGTACGAGCAGTTCTTC	CSARGSSKYEQFF
TRBV7-9	few	NA	TRBJ2-5	TGTGCCAGCAGCTTAGTCCAGGACACCCAAGAGACCCAGTACTTC	CASSLVQDTQETQYF
TRBV5-1	NA	TRBD1	TRBJ2-5	TGCGCCAGCAGCGTATGGACAGGGTCCTACGAGCGGTACTTC	CASSVWTGSYERYF
TRBV7-2	few	NA	TRBJ2-7	TGTGCCAGCAGCTTGTACAGCTCCTCCTACGAGCAGTACTTC	CASSLYSSSYEQYF
TRBV27	NA	NA	TRBJ2-3	TGTGCCAGCAGTGCCGACGCCGGCACAGATACGCAGTATTTT	CASSADAGTDTQYF
TRBV29-1	many	NA	TRBJ2-2	TGCAGCGTCCTCGCAGGGGGGGGCCCTAGGACCGGGGAGCTGTTTTTT	CSVLAGGGPRTGELFF
TRBV7-6	NA	TRBD2	TRBJ2-1	TGTGCCAGCAGCTTAGCGCTCCGAGCGCCGGGGGGGAATGAGCAGTTCTTC	CASSLALRAPGGNEQFF
TRBV7-9	few	NA	TRBJ1-2	TGTGCCAGCAGCTTTTATGGCTATGGCTACACCTTC	CASSFYGYGYTF
TRBV20-1	NA	NA	TRBJ1-1	TGCAGTGCCAGGACAGATATGAACACTGAAGCTTTCTTT	CSARTDMNTEAFF
TRBV14	NA	NA	TRBJ2-6	TGTGCCAGCAGCCAAGGACTAAGAAGGGCCGGGGCCAACGTCCTGACTTTC	CASSQGLRRAGANVLTF
TRBV6-1	NA	NA	TRBJ2-6	TGTGCCAGCAGTGACCTGGCAGTCATCTCTGGGGCCAACGTCCTGACTTTC	CASSDLAVISGANVLTF
TRBV15	NA	TRBD2	TRBJ2-3	TGTGCCACCAGCGCTCGTACTAGCGGGAGCACAGATACGCAGTATTTT	CATSARTSGSTDTQYF
TRBV7-2	NA	NA	TRBJ2-5	TGTGCCAGCAGCTTAGTGTCGGGTGTGATAGCCGGTGACGAGCAGAACTTC	CASSLVSGVIAGDEQNF
TRBV7-2	NA	NA	TRBJ1-1	TGTGCCAGCAGCCCGGACATTTGGAACACTGAAGCTTTCTTT	CASSPDIWNTEAFF
TRBV7-8	NA	TRBD1	TRBJ2-7	TGTGCCAGCAGCCGAGGACAGGTCCCACTCTACGAGCAGTACTTC	CASSRGQVPLYEQYF
TRBV7-9	NA	TRBD2	TRBJ2-5	TGTGCCAGCAGCTTAACTCTAGCGGGGCAAGAGACCCAGTACTTC	CASSLTLAGQETQYF
TRBV4-3	few	NA	TRBJ1-1	TGCGCCAGCAGCCAAGACGGGGGTCTGGCTGAAGCTTTCTTT	CASSQDGGLAEAFF
TRBV6-5	few	TRBD1	TRBJ2-3	TGTGCCAGCATCCCGACAGGGGCAGATACGCAGTATTTT	CASIPTGADTQYF
TRBV29-1	NA	NA	TRBJ2-1	TGCAGCGGGGACACCATTACCTACAATGAGCAGTTCTTC	CSGDTITYNEQFF
TRBV14	NA	NA	TRBJ2-7	TGTGCCAGCAGCCATGGTAGGTTTAGGTACGAGCAGTACTTC	CASSHGRFRYEQYF
TRBV6-2/TRBV6-3	NA	NA	TRBJ2-7	TGTGCCAGCAGCACAGGACAGTTCGTGGCCCAGTACTTC	CASSTGQFVAQYF
TRBV7-2	NA	NA	TRBJ1-5	TGTGCCAGCAGCTTCACAGAGGGTCAGCCCCAGCATTTT	CASSFTEGQPQHF
TRBV18	once	NA	TRBJ2-1	TGTGCCAGCTCAAATGAACCTGGACGGGGTGAGCAGTTCTTC	CASSNEPGRGEQFF
TRBV6-1	few	TRBD1	TRBJ1-6	TGTGCCAGCAGTGAAGGGACAGGGAATTCACCCCTCCACTTT	CASSEGTGNSPLHF
TRBV20-1	NA	NA	TRBJ2-1	TGCAGTGCTAGAGCAAAGGTGGTTGAGGGGTTGAGCTACAATGAGCAGTTCTTC	CSARAKVVEGLSYNEQFF
TRBV25-1	NA	NA	TRBJ1-5	TGTGCCAGCAGTGCAGGTTCTCAGCCCCAGCATTTT	CASSAGSQPQHF
TRBV18	NA	TRBD1	TRBJ1-5	TGTGCCAGCTCCGGACAGGATAATAGCAATCAGCCCCAGCATTTT	CASSGQDNSNQPQHF
TRBV12-3/TRBV12-4	NA	NA	TRBJ2-6	TGTGCCAGCAGTTCGTCCAGGTCCGGGGCCAACGTCCTGACTTTC	CASSSSRSGANVLTF
TRBV20-1	few	TRBD2	TRBJ2-7	TGCAGTGCTAGAGATGGTAGGAGGGAGGGCGAGCAGTACTTC	CSARDGRREGEQYF
TRBV20-1	few	NA	TRBJ2-1	TGCAGTGCCTATACCGATGAGCAGTTCTTC	CSAYTDEQFF
TRBV5-1	NA	TRBD1	TRBJ2-5	TGCGCCAGTCTACCAAGGACAGGGTATCTCCGCTGGGGACAGTACTTC	CASLPRTGYLRWGQYF
TRBV24-1	NA	TRBD1	TRBJ2-3	TGTGCCACCAGTGATACGAGACAGGGGACAGATACGCAGTATTTT	CATSDTRQGTDTQYF
TRBV6-1	NA	TRBD1	TRBJ2-7	TGTGCCAGCAGTGAACCGGGACAGACCTACGAGCAGTACTTC	CASSEPGQTYEQYF
TRBV3-1	once	NA	TRBJ2-5	TGTGCCAGCAGCTCACCCGGGCTGGAAGAGACCCAGTACTTC	CASSSPGLEETQYF
TRBV6-6	NA	NA	TRBJ1-1	TGTGCCAGCAGCCCTAGTGGGGGGGCTAACACTGAAGCTTTCTTT	CASSPSGGANTEAFF
TRBV4-2	NA	TRBD2	TRBJ2-5	TGTGCCAGCAGCCAAGATCCTCTAGCGGGAGGTGTTGAGACCCAGTACTTC	CASSQDPLAGGVETQYF
TRBV5-1	few	TRBD1	TRBJ1-2	TGCGCCTCAGAAGGGACAGGGGCCGGCGGTAACTATGGCTACACCTTC	CASEGTGAGGNYGYTF
TRBV11-3	once	NA	TRBJ2-3	TGTGCCAGCAGCCAGGAGGAGACAGATACGCAGTATTTT	CASSQEETDTQYF
TRBV6-1	NA	TRBD1	TRBJ2-5	TGTGCCAGCAGTGAATTGTGGGACAGGGGTCAAGAGACCCAGTACTTC	CASSELWDRGQETQYF
TRBV6-1	once	TRBD2	TRBJ2-3	TGTGCCAGCATTCTAAGCGGGGGGACAGATACGCAGTATTTT	CASILSGGTDTQYF
TRBV20-1	NA	TRBD2	TRBJ2-1	TGCAGTGCTCGAGACTCTAGCGGGGGGGCCTACAATGAGCAGTTCTTC	CSARDSSGGAYNEQFF
TRBV29-1	NA	NA	TRBJ2-3	TGCAGCGTTGTTGTAGGGGCGAATCCCACAGATACGCAGTATTTT	CSVVVGANPTDTQYF
TRBV7-2	NA	NA	TRBJ2-7	TGTGCCAGCAGCTTAGTCCTAGCCTACGAGCAGTACTTC	CASSLVLAYEQYF
TRBV20-1	NA	TRBD2	TRBJ2-7	TGCAGTGCCACGAGGGTAGCGGGAGCTAGCGCCTACGAGCAGTACTTC	CSATRVAGASAYEQYF
TRBV15	few	NA	TRBJ2-5	TGTGCCACCAGCGCCAGGTACCAAGAGACCCAGTACTTC	CATSARYQETQYF
TRBV20-1	once	NA	TRBJ2-5	TGCAGTGCTAGATCCCCCTTTAGGGAGACCCAGTACTTC	CSARSPFRETQYF
TRBV12-3/TRBV12-4	NA	NA	TRBJ1-1	TGTGCCAGCACCCAGAGTGGGCGGTTGGCTTTCTTT	CASTQSGRLAFF
TRBV21-1	NA	NA	TRBJ2-1	TGTGCCAGCAGCAAATGGGGCTCAATAATCTATGAGCAGTTCTTC	CASSKWGSIIYEQFF
TRBV20-1	NA	TRBD2	TRBJ2-3	TGCAGTGCTGGGGGACTAGCGGATCCCACAGATACGCAGTATTTT	CSAGGLADPTDTQYF
TRBV20-1	NA	NA	TRBJ1-2	TGCAGTGCTTGGGGAGGTCTCTACTATGGCTACACCTTC	CSAWGGLYYGYTF
TRBV27	NA	TRBD2	TRBJ2-7	TGTGCCAGCAGATCTCGGGGGGTGAGCTCCTACGAGCAGTACTTC	CASRSRGVSSYEQYF
TRBV7-2	few	NA	TRBJ2-7	TGTGCCAGCAGCTTGACGTCCGGGGGACCCCTTCCCGAGCAGTACTTC	CASSLTSGGPLPEQYF
TRBV2	NA	NA	TRBJ2-4	TGTGCCAGCAGTGGTCCCCTGCTAGCCAAAAACATTCAGTACTTC	CASSGPLLAKNIQYF
TRBV7-9	NA	TRBD1	TRBJ1-1	TGTGCCAGCAGCTTAGGATCGGACAGGGTGGCTTTCTTT	CASSLGSDRVAFF